A single sample is the source of the 10 T cell receptor beta chains below, sequenced in a study of T cells after yellow fever vaccination. Each CDR3 protein gets one entry after TCRdb re-called the 5' RACE reads with MiXCR. The repertoire holds 50,000 to 60,000 distinct CDR3 sequences, with around 6.1% as singletons. Sequences were derived from PBMCs, either bulk or a sorted T-cell subset (CD4+, CD8+, memory, or dextramer-sorted; not recorded which), sampled on the day of the yellow fever booster vaccination. The receptors shown here come from a man aged 18 to 35 who received the YFV17D yellow fever vaccine.

This clonotype has more than one count but fewer than ten. This chain joins TRBV9 and TRBJ2-1; possibly TRBD2 for D (7 bases). There are 15 residues in the CDR3. Trimming left V 2 bases short and J 2 bases short, with 11 bases between. Germline V gene data show CDR1 as SGDLS and CDR2 as YYNGEE. This chain's CDR3 is CASSVRGGTYNEQFF. DNA for the CDR3: TGTGCCAGCAGCGTTAGGGGGGGGACCTACAATGAGCAGTTCTTC.

This clonotype has at least ten counts. The gene calls are TRBV12-3 or TRBV12-4 and TRBJ1-2; D not resolved. V shed 7 bases and J shed 2 bases, with 5 bases lying between them. The CDR3 has 11 amino acids. CDR3 amino acids: CASTSNYGYTF. The CDR3 nucleotides are TGTGCCAGCACCTCGAACTATGGCTACACCTTC.

This clonotype has a count of ten or more. The genes are TRBV29-1 and TRBJ2-3; tentative D call: TRBD1 (7 bases). Germline V gene lookup returns CDR1 SQVTM and CDR2 ANQGSEA. This CDR3 spans 14 amino acids. Trimming pared 8 bases from V and 0 bases from J, leaving 15 bases between. The CDR3 DNA is TGCAGCTCAAAACAGGGGAGGAGCACAGATACGCAGTATTTT. It yields the protein CSSKQGRSTDTQYF.

This clonotype was seen many times. The V and J genes are TRBV27 and TRBJ2-7; D call uncertain. CDR1 is MNHEY, CDR2 SMNVEV, per germline (reference sequence). The CDR3 sequence is 12 residues long. V dropped 5 bases and J dropped 1 base, with 6 bases sitting between them. The CDR3 bases are TGTGCCAGCAGTCCACATTCCTACGAGCAGTACTTC. It translates to CASSPHSYEQYF.

This clonotype was found many times. This chain uses TRBV4-1 with TRBJ2-1, with a weak D call TRBD1 (6 bases). The germline V and J ends were trimmed by 8 bases and 8 bases, with 16 bases remaining between them. The germline V gene has CDR1 MGHRA and CDR2 YSYEKL. This CDR3 spans 13 amino acids. CDR3 DNA sequence: TGCGCCAGCTCGCCAGGGGTTTACGATGAGCAGTTCTTC. Protein product: CASSPGVYDEQFF.

The gene calls are TRBV6-5 and TRBJ2-7; D might be TRBD1 (5 bases). The CDR3 runs to 12 residues. Germline values: CDR1 MNHEY, CDR2 SVGAGI. Between the trimmed V and J ends, which lost 6 bases and 5 bases, there was a span of 11 bases. This CDR3 is CASRRGVDEQYF. CDR3 coding DNA: TGTGCCAGCAGAAGGGGTGTCGACGAGCAGTACTTC.

This clonotype was picked up many times. The chain recombines TRBV11-2 with TRBJ1-6, with D tentatively TRBD1 (5 bases). The V gene's germline CDR1 is SGHAT and CDR2 FQNNGV. The CDR3 runs to 15 residues. V was pared by 5 bases and J by 8 bases, with 16 bases between. The CDR3 sequence is CASSGIGALDSPLHF. The CDR3 nucleotides read TGTGCCAGCAGCGGGATAGGGGCGTTAGATTCACCCCTCCACTTT. The full variable domain, completed using reference TRBV11-2 and TRBJ1-6, is EAGVAQSPRYKIIEKRQSVAFWCNPISGHATLYWYQQILGQGPKLLIQFQNNGVVDDSQLPKDRFSAERLKGVDSTLKIQPAKLEDSAVYLCASSGIGALDSPLHFGNGTRLTVT.

This clonotype was observed at least ten times. This rearrangement joins TRBV6-5 to TRBJ1-1, with unresolved D. The CDR3 runs to 13 residues. Looked up from germline, CDR1 is MNHEY and CDR2 is SVGAGI. With 2 bases removed from V and 0 bases from J, the gap between germline ends came to 4 bases. The CDR3 DNA is TGTGCCAGCAGTTACGGGATGAACACTGAAGCTTTCTTT. This sequence encodes CASSYGMNTEAFF.

This clonotype was seen a few times. V and J are TRBV12-3 or TRBV12-4 and TRBJ1-5; possible D gene TRBD1, 5 bases. CDR3 size: 13 residues. V gave up 6 bases and J gave up 5 bases, with 11 bases separating them. CDR3: CASSRTNDQPQHF. DNA for the CDR3: TGTGCCAGCAGCCGGACAAACGATCAGCCCCAGCATTTT.

In its sample, this clonotype was seen many times. This rearrangement joins TRBV29-1 to TRBJ2-5; a possible D gene is TRBD1 (5 bases). Per germline, CDR1 SQVTM and CDR2 ANQGSEA. Trimming took off 0 bases at V and 4 bases at J, with 12 bases between the two ends. The CDR3 totals 14 residues. The CDR3 region has the DNA TGCAGCGTTGAAGAAACAGGATCCGGAGAGACCCAGTACTTC. Protein product: CSVEETGSGETQYF.